This TCR beta chain is drawn from a study of T cells in Graves' hyperthyroidism and ophthalmopathy. Findings of the study overall: Ophthalmopathy was model-predicted a median approximately 6.9 months pre-onset.

TCR beta CDR3 region amplification was performed from RNA transcripts. With the HTBI primer set, the TCR CDR3 went through a first round of RT-PCR. TCRdb ran MiXCR on the multiplex PCR reads and lists one entry per CDR3 protein. Of around 250,000 distinct CDR3 sequences in the sample, roughly 14% were seen once. Germline-derived CDR1 and CDR2 are LGHDT and YNNKEL (reference sequence). The CDR3 is 13 amino acids. Trimming removed 3 bases from V and 3 bases from J, with 7 bases in between. This clonotype was seen repeatedly, ten times or more. What it recognizes is unknown. Sequences were obtained from blood. The chain uses TRBV3-1 and TRBJ2-3, with a possible D match to TRBD1 (5 bases). This receptor was taken from a woman in her 40s with Graves' hyperthyroidism that later progressed to Graves' ophthalmopathy. This CDR3 reads CASSQQGTDTQYF. CDR3 bases: TGTGCCAGCAGCCAGCAGGGAACAGATACGCAGTATTTT.